This T cell receptor beta chain derives from a study of T cell repertoires in cytomegalovirus infection. TCRdb reanalysed the reads using MiXCR and keeps one entry per CDR3 protein. The repertoire holds approximately 280,000 distinct CDR3 sequences, with around 20% as singletons. As concerns this clonotype: Its antigen remains unidentified.

V gave up 0 bases and J gave up 11 bases, with 11 bases separating them. The CDR3 spans 12 residues. Per the germline V gene, CDR1 is SGHRS and CDR2 is YFSETQ. The rearrangement joins TRBV5-1 to TRBJ1-1, with D unclear. The source is a human donor in good health (CMV status not recorded). Some clones in this sample may be carry-over from other donors' samples. The material was cultured PBMCs, obtained from culture after CMV antigen stimulation. The CDR3 protein is CASSLAMGTAFF. CDR3 coding DNA: TGCGCCAGCAGCTTGGCCATGGGTACCGCTTTCTTT.